These 2 T cell receptor beta chains share one sample of origin, sequenced in a study of chemoradiotherapy in HPV16-positive cancers. The method was immunoSEQ multiplex PCR; TCRdb's version includes in-frame clones alone and lacks a portion of them. The top ten clones hold over 2.5% of a sample with some 25,000 clones, roughly 95% of them seen once. Sampling was performed from a patient who underwent chemoradiotherapy. The receptors were sampled from a human donor with HPV-associated anogenital cancer.

The CDR3 DNA reads as TGCGCCAGCAGCATAACTAGTGCGGGAGTGCAAGAGACCCAGTACTTC. Protein sequence: CASSITSAGVQETQYF. This rearrangement joins TRBV5-1 to TRBJ2-5; 7 nucleotides match TRBD2. Trimming at V came to 4 bases and at J to 2 bases, leaving 11 bases not matched to a gene. The CDR3 is 16 amino acids. Looked up from germline, CDR1 is SGHRS and CDR2 is YFSETQ.

The chain carries TRBV5-1 and TRBJ2-2, with a weak D call TRBD1 (6 bases). With 1 base removed from V and 4 bases from J, the gap between germline ends came to 11 bases. Germline V gives CDR1 SGHRS, CDR2 YFSETQ. The length of the CDR3 is 15 residues. The CDR3 coding sequence is TGCGCCAGCAGCTTGACAGGGACGGGCACCGGGGAGCTGTTTTTT. Amino acids: CASSLTGTGTGELFF.